These T cell receptor beta chains were read from a single sample in a study of T cells expressing NK-cell markers. Following a re-call of the 5' RACE reads, TCRdb has one entry per CDR3 protein and lacks DNA. Its table records about 400,000 distinct CDR3 sequences. The sequenced sample consisted of blood T cells: a sorted CD56 or NKG2C T cell subset, CD4+ or CD8+ T cells, or bulk PBMC T cells (not recorded which). These TCRs come from a woman between 50 and 59 years old in good health. CDR3s include the opening cysteine and the closing phenylalanine or tryptophan.

v_call	j_call	cdr3_aa
TRBV4-1	TRBJ2-1	CASSLTTLTSWGNEQFF
TRBV20-1	TRBJ2-1	CSARDPGEIFYEQFF
TRBV4-2	TRBJ2-7	CASSQDRAVGAGGSYEQYF
TRBV6-5	TRBJ2-2	CASCALANYTGELFF
TRBV12-3/TRBV12-4	TRBJ2-5	CASRPGRLAGEETQYF
TRBV29-1	TRBJ2-7	CSVGAPLLGGETYEQYF
TRBV20-1	TRBJ2-1	CSANPFGGNEQFF
TRBV20-1	TRBJ1-1	CSARGHRNTEAFF
TRBV20-1	TRBJ2-7	CSASRLAGAGYYEQYF
TRBV7-9	TRBJ2-1	CASSLASVWGNEQFF
TRBV20-1	TRBJ2-7	CSADPRDGYEQYF
TRBV6-5	TRBJ2-6	CASKPSGANVLTF
TRBV12-3/TRBV12-4	TRBJ2-5	CASSKTKEETQYF
TRBV29-1	TRBJ2-2	CSVYRGMNTGELFF
TRBV27	TRBJ2-1	CASSFIRTGGYNEQFF
TRBV19	TRBJ2-5	CASSILAGGRSETQYF
TRBV11-3	TRBJ2-1	CASRSGIEQFF
TRBV29-1	TRBJ1-2	CSVEDRPAGNYGYTF
TRBV9	TRBJ2-7	CASSLSSGRGEQYF
TRBV2	TRBJ2-3	CASSEGLASRTDTQYF
TRBV12-5	TRBJ2-4	CASGLSLDRGENIQYF
TRBV5-5	TRBJ2-2	CASSVGTSGANTGELFF
TRBV27	TRBJ1-1	CASSLAIDRGRAFF
TRBV6-6	TRBJ1-5	CASNTRGARSHSNQPQHF
TRBV11-3	TRBJ2-1	CASSLNPGGGGEQFF
TRBV20-1	TRBJ1-5	CSASKNRGSRLNQPQHF
TRBV7-9	TRBJ1-1	CASSLQGLYAFF
TRBV11-2	TRBJ2-3	CASRSGLAGNTQYF
TRBV12-3/TRBV12-4	TRBJ2-3	CASQRLAGRKGPDTQYF